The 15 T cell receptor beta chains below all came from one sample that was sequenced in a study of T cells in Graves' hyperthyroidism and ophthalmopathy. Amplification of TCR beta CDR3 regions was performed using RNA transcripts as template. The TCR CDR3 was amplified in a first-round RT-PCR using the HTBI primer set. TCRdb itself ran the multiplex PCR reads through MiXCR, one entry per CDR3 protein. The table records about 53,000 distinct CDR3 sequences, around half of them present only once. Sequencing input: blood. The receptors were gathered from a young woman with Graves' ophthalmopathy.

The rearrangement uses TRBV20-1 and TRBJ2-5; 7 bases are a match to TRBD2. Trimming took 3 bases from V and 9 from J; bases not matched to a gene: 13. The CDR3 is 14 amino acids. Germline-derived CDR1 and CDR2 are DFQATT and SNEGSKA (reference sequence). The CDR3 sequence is CSARQGGSNQPQYF. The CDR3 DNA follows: TGCAGTGCTAGGCAGGGAGGGAGCAATCAGCCCCAGTACTTC.

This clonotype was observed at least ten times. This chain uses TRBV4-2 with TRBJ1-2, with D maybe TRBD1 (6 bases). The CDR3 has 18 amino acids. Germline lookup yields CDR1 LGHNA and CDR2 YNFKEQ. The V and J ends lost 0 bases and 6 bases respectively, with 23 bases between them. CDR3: CASSQESLSVLQGHGYTF. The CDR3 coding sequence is TGTGCCAGCAGCCAAGAGTCCCTTTCGGTCCTACAGGGCCATGGCTACACCTTC.

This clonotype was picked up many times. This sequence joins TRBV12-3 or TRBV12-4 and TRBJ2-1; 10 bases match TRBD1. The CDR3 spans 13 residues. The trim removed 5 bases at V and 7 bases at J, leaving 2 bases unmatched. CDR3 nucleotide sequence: TGTGCCAGCAGTGACAGGGGGCGGAATGAGCAGTTCTTC. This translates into CASSDRGRNEQFF.

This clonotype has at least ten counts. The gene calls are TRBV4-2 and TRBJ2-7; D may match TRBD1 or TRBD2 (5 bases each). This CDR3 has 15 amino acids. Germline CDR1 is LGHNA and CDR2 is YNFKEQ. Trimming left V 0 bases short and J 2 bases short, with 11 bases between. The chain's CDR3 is CASSQERWDAYEQYF. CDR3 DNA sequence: TGTGCCAGCAGCCAAGAGAGGTGGGACGCCTACGAGCAGTACTTC.

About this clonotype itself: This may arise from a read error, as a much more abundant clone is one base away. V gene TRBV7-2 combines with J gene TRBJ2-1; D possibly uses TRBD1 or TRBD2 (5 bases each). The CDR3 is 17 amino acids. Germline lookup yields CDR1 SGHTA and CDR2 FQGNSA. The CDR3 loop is CVSSLEDSVRGVNEQFF. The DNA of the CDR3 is TGTGTCAGCAGCTTAGAGGATAGCGTGAGGGGAGTCAATGAGCAGTTCTTC.

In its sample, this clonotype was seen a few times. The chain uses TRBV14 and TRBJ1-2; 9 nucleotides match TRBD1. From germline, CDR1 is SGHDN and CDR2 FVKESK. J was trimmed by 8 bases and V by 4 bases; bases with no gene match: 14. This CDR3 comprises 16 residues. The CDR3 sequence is CASSRTDRGFVLGYTF. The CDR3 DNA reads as TGTGCCAGCAGCCGGACGGACAGGGGATTTGTTTTGGGCTACACCTTC.

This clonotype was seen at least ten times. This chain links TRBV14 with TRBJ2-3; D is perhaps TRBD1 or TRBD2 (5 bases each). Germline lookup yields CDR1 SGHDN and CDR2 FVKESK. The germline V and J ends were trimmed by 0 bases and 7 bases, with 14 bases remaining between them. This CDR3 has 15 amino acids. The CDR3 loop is CASSQDEGLVNTQYF. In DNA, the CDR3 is TGTGCCAGCAGCCAAGATGAGGGGCTGGTGAATACGCAGTATTTT.

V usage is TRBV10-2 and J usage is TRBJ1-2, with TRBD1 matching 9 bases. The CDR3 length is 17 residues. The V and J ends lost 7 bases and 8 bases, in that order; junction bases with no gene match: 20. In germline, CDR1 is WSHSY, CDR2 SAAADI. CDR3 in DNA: TGCGCCAGCACCGGACCAAGTGAGGGGGGACAGGGAAGAGGCTACACCTTC. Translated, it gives CASTGPSEGGQGRGYTF.

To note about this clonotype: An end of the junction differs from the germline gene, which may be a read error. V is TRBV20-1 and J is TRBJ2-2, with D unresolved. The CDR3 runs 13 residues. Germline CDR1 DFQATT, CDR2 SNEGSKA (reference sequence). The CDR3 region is CRARSRNTGELFF. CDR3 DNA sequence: TGCAGAGCTAGATCAAGGAACACCGGGGAGCTGTTTTTT.

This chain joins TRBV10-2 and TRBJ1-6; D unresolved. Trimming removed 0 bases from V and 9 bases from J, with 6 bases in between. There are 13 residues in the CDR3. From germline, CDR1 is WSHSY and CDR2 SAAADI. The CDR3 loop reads CASSESKSSPLHF. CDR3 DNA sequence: TGCGCCAGCAGTGAGTCAAAAAGTTCACCCCTCCACTTT.

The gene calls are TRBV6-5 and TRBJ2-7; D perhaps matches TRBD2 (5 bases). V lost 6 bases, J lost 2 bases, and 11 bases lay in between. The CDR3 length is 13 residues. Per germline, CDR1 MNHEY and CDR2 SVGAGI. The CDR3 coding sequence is TGTGCCAGCAGGGCGGGCTACACCTACGAGCAGTACTTC. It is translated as CASRAGYTYEQYF.

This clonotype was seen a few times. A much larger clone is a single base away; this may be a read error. CDR3 sequence reads: CATEQQEAYNEQFF. The CDR3 nucleotides are TGTGCCACCGAACAGCAGGAGGCTTACAATGAGCAGTTCTTC. The chain joins TRBV10-3 to TRBJ2-1, with TRBD2 as a possible D gene (5 bases). The CDR3 is made up of 14 amino acids. Germline assignment: CDR1 ENHRY and CDR2 SYGVKD. V was trimmed by 10 bases and J by 4 bases, leaving 17 bases between them.

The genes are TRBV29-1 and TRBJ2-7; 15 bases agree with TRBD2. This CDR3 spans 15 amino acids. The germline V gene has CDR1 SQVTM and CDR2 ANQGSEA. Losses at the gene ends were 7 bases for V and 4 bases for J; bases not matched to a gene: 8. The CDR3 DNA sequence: TGCAGCGCTCGATCCGGGACTAGCGGGGGGTACGAGCAGTACTTC. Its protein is CSARSGTSGGYEQYF.

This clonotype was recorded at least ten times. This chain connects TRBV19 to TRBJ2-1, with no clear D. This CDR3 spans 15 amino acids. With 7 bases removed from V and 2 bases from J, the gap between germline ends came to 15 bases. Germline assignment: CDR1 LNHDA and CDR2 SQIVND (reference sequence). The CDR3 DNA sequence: TGTGCCAGTACCCCGGCCGGGCTTACCTACAATGAGCAGTTCTTC. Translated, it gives CASTPAGLTYNEQFF.

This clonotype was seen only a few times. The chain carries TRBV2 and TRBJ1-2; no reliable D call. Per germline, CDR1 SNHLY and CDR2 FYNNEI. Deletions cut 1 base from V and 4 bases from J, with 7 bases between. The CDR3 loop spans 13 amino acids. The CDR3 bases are TGTGCCAGCAGTGAAGACGAGGGCTATGGCTACACCTTC. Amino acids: CASSEDEGYGYTF.